This TCR beta chain was identified in a study of blood T cells in healthy people across ages. Study outcomes and limitations: Nothing was known about donor CMV status, and this possibly confounded expanded clonotype changes.

Samples each yielded at least 6 micrograms of total RNA. This clonotype was observed a few times. Antigen: not known. Next came a second PCR, run for about 6 to 12 cycles, which used a sample-barcoded 5' primer along with a J-beta primer mix. Each TCR beta cDNA got a 12-nucleotide random molecular identifier. TCRdb re-derived calls from the 5' RACE reads in MiXCR, one entry per CDR3 protein. This table has over 600,000 distinct CDR3 sequences, around 50% appearing once. Germline assignment: CDR1 SQVTM and CDR2 ANQGSEA. V gave up 3 bases and J gave up 4 bases, with 12 bases separating them. The CDR3 has 13 residues.

This clonotype was obtained from a man of 80 years or more in good health. V is TRBV29-1 and J is TRBJ2-5; D perhaps matches TRBD2 (6 bases). Specimen: blood. CDR3 protein: CSVESGSGETQYF. The CDR3 DNA is TGCAGCGTTGAGTCCGGGAGCGGAGAGACCCAGTACTTC.